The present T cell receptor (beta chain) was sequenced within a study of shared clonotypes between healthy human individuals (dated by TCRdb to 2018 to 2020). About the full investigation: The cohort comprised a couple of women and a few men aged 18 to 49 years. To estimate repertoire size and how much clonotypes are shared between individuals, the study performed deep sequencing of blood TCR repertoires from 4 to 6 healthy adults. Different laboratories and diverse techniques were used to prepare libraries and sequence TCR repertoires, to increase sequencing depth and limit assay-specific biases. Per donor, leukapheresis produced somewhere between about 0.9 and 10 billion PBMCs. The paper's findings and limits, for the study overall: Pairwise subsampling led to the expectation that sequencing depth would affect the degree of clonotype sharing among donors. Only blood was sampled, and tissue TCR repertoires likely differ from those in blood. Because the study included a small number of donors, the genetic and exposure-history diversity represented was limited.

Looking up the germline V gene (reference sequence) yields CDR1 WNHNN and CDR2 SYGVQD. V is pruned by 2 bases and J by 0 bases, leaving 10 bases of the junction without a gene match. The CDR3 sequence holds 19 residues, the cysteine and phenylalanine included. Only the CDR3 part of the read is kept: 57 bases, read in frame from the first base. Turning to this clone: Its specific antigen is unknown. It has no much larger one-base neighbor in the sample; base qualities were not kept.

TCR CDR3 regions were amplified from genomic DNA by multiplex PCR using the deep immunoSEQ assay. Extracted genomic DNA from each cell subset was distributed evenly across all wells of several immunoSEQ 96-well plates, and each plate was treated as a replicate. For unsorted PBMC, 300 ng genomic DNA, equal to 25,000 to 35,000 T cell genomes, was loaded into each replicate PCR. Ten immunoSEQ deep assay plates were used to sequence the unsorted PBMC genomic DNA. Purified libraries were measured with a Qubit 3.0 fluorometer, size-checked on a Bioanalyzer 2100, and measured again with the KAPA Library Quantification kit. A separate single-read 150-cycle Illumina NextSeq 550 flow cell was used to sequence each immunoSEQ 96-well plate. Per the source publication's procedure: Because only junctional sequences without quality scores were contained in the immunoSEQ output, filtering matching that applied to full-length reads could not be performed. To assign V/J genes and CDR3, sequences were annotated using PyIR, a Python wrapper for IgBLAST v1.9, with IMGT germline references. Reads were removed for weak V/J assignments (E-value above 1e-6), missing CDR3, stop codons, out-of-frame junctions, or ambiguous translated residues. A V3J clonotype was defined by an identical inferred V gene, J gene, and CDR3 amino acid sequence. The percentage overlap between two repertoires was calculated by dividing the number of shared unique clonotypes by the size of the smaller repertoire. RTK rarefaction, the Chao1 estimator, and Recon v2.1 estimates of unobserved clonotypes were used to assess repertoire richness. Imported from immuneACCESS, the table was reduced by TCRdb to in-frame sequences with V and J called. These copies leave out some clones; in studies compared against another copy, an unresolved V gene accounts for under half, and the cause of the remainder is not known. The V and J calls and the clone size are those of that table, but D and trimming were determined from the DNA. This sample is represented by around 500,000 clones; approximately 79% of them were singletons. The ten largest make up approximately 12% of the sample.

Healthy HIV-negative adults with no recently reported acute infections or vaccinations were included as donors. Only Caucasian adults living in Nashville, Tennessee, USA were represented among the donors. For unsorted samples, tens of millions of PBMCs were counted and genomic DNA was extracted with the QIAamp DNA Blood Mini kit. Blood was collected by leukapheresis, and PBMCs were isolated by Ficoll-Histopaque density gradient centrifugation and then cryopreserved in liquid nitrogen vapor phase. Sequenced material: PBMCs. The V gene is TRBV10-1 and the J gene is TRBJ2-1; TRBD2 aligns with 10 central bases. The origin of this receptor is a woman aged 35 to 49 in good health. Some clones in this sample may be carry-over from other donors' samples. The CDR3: CASSETGLAVFSSYNEQFF. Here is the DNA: TGCGCCAGCAGTGAGACTGGACTAGCGGTATTTAGCTCCTACAATGAGCAGTTCTTC.